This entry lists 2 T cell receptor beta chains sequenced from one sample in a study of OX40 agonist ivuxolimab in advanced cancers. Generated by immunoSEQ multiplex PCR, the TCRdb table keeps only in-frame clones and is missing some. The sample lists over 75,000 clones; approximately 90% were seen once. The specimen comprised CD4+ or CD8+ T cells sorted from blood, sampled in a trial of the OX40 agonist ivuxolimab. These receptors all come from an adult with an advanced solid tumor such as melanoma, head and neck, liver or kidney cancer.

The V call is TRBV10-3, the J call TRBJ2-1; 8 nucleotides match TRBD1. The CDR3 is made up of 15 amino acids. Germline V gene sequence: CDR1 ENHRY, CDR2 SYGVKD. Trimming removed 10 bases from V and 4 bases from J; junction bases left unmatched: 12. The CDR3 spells CATKGGQGSYNEQFF. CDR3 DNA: TGTGCCACCAAAGGTGGACAGGGTTCGTACAATGAGCAGTTCTTC.

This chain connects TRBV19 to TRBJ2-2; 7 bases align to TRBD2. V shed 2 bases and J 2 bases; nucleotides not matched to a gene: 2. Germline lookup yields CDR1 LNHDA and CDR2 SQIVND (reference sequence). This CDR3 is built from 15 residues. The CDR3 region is CASSILAANTGELFF. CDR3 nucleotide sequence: TGTGCCAGTAGTATACTAGCGGCTAACACCGGGGAGCTGTTTTTT.